This TCR beta chain was recovered during a study of blood T cell repertoires in COVID-19. Study summary: Italy, Spain and the United States were the sources of the convalescent and acute COVID-19 samples.

TCRdb's table, derived via immunoSEQ multiplex PCR, lists solely in-frame clones and lacks some. The table records approximately 90,000 clones, 85% of them present only once. CDR3 size: 13 residues. In germline, CDR1 is MNHNS, CDR2 SASEGT. Trimming cost V 3 bases and J 5 bases, with 8 bases left between them. Sequencing was carried out using peripheral blood. This clonotype originated in a man older than 75 with acute or convalescent COVID-19. The gene calls are TRBV6-1 and TRBJ1-5; unclear D gene. In DNA form, the CDR3 reads TGTGCCAGCAGTGACAGTTTCGATCAGCCCCAGCATTTT. Translation gives CASSDSFDQPQHF.